Below, one T cell receptor beta chain is given with its context. Its target is unknown. The sample comes from a study of T cell responses to AZD1222 COVID-19 vaccine. General study results and limits: Repertoires were sampled only after the peak T cell response. Females outnumbered males among donors, who were mostly white British; clonal diversity was possibly underestimated.

Sequencing was performed with immunoSEQ multiplex PCR; in TCRdb, only in-frame clones are kept and a portion is missing. This sample has more than 100,000 clones, with 80% to 90% found just once. Germline assignment: CDR1 SGHVS and CDR2 FNYEAQ. Trimming removed 5 bases from V and 4 bases from J, with 15 bases in between. The CDR3 runs to 15 residues. This specimen was peripheral blood, taken on day 0 of AZD1222 vaccination. This sequence originates from an adult in good health. The V and J genes are TRBV7-6 and TRBJ1-3, with D unresolved. The CDR3 nucleotides are TGTGCCAGCAGCCCCGTCGCCGGCGGGGGAAACACCATATATTTT. It yields the protein CASSPVAGGGNTIYF.